The present entry profiles one T cell receptor (beta chain) with its context. Its target antigen remains unknown. Base qualities are not at hand, and no much larger clone is one base apart. Using the deep immunoSEQ assay, TCR CDR3 regions were amplified from genomic DNA by multiplex PCR. Genomic DNA extracted from each cell subset was distributed evenly over all wells of several immunoSEQ 96-well plates, and each plate served as one replicate. For sorted subsets, roughly 200 ng of genomic DNA, equivalent to 25,000 to 35,000 T cell genomes, went into each replicate PCR. The purified libraries were quantified using a Qubit 3.0 fluorometer, sized with a Bioanalyzer 2100, and then quantified again using the KAPA Library Quantification kit. A separate single-read 150-cycle Illumina NextSeq 550 flow cell was used to sequence each immunoSEQ 96-well plate. Per the authors' processing: Because the immunoSEQ output included only junctional sequences and no quality scores, the filtering could not be the same as the filtering used for full-length reads. Sequences were annotated with PyIR, a Python wrapper for IgBLAST v1.9, using IMGT germline references to assign V/J genes and CDR3. Any read was removed if the V/J assignment was weak (E-value above 1e-6), the CDR3 was missing, or the read contained stop codons, out-of-frame junctions, or ambiguous translated residues. A V3J clonotype was defined by an identical inferred V gene, J gene, and CDR3 amino acid sequence. To compute the percentage overlap between repertoires, the number of shared unique clonotypes was divided by the size of the smaller repertoire. Repertoire richness was assessed with RTK rarefaction, the Chao1 estimator, and Recon v2.1 estimates of unobserved clonotypes. For all TCRbeta clonotypes obtained by the gDNA method from a few donors, generation probabilities were computed with OLGA. The table comes from immuneACCESS by way of TCRdb, which keeps in-frame sequences with V and J called. Part of the clones is missing from these tables; in studies checked, under half for an unresolved V gene and the rest for unknown reasons. The DNA was the basis for D and trimming; V, J and clone size are from that table. The sample table shows some 2 million clones, and roughly 95% are seen once. The ten top clones hold 1.2% of the sample.

The data belong to a study of shared clonotypes between healthy human individuals (TCRdb year 2020). With respect to the entire study: The cohort comprised a couple of women and a few men aged 18 to 49 years. Blood TCR repertoires of five healthy adults were deeply sequenced to estimate repertoire size and the extent of clonotype sharing between individuals. Per donor, leukapheresis produced somewhere between about 0.8 and 9.5 billion PBMCs. Different laboratories and diverse techniques were used to prepare libraries and sequence TCR repertoires, to increase sequencing depth and limit assay-specific biases. For each donor, three plates each were used for CD4 naive and CD4 memory, two plates were used for CD8 naive, and one plate was used for CD8 memory.

Study-wide conclusions, independent of this receptor: Pairwise subsampling indicated that sequencing depth was expected to affect the degree of clonotype sharing among donors. When a handful of donors were compared, the shared fraction of clonotypes was 5% to 6.5% for naive CD4, about 4% for naive CD8, about 2.4% for memory CD4, and 0.35% to 0.4% for memory CD8. Because the study included a small number of donors, the genetic and exposure-history diversity represented was limited. Higher generation probabilities were observed for clonotypes shared by all four sorted-subset donors than for non-shared clonotypes. Sampling was restricted to blood, and TCR repertoires in tissue are likely to differ from TCR repertoires in blood. Naive subsets generally had larger estimated clonotype richness than memory subsets. Incomplete sequencing was indicated by rarefaction of sorted-subset datasets, despite the large sequencing depth.

CD8 naive samples consisted of CD45RO-negative cells that were positively selected for CCR7, yielding a CD45RA+CCR7+ population without TemRA cells. The donors were healthy, HIV-negative adults who had no recently reported acute infections or vaccinations. Every donor was a Caucasian adult residing in Nashville, Tennessee, USA. Blood was obtained by leukapheresis, after which PBMCs were separated by Ficoll-Histopaque density gradient centrifugation and cryopreserved in liquid nitrogen vapor phase. Analytical flow cytometry was used to check the purity and quantity of each magnetically sorted T cell population. Genomic DNA was isolated from each sorted fraction and quantified by UV absorbance on a Nanodrop 2000c. Between the V and J ends, shortened by 0 bases and 6 bases respectively, the junction contains 10 bases. The CDR3 runs 13 amino acids, cysteine and phenylalanine included. Left in the record is the CDR3 DNA by itself, 39 bases read in frame from the first base. The germline V gene (reference sequence) yields SGHKS for CDR1 and YYEKEE for CDR2.

This clonotype originated in a man between 18 and 29 years old in good health. The specimen sequenced was naive CD8+ T cells sorted from blood. The cell subset or site tag for this specimen amounts to: CD45RA+CCR7+. Recombination joined TRBV5-5 with TRBJ2-7, with no reliable assignment of the D segment. In nucleotides, the sequence is TGTGCCAGCAGCTTGGAAAGGGATGCCGAGCAGTACTTC. Its translation reads: CASSLERDAEQYF.